The source of this T cell receptor (beta chain) is a study of cytomegalovirus exposure and HLA in healthy donors. Points from the study as a whole: The study recorded 164 TCR beta chains that were cytomegalovirus-associated.

The PCR made use of 60 Vbeta and 13 Jbeta primers. The repertoire was sequenced with immunoSEQ multiplex PCR; TCRdb's copy has only in-frame clones and lacks some. Of more than 100,000 clones listed, around 86% are singletons. This clone appeared a few times. The antigen is undetermined. This clonotype originated in a young man in good health and CMV-seronegative. The sample consisted of PBMCs.

The CDR3: CAISRGPTYEQYF. CDR3 DNA sequence: TGTGCCATCAGCAGGGGGCCCACCTACGAGCAGTACTTC. This chain joins TRBV10-3 and TRBJ2-7; TRBD1 matches at 8 bases. From germline, CDR1 is ENHRY and CDR2 SYGVKD. The V and J ends lost 6 bases and 2 bases, in that order; junction bases with no gene match: 3. This CDR3 has 13 amino acids.